Sequencing of this T cell receptor (beta chain) was carried out in a study of human T cells and chemical hapten exposure. This sample's time point: pre-sensitization, week 0. This sample's treatment: therapeutic diphenylcyclopropenone sensitization with weekly scalp DPC. This CDR3 contains 12 residues. The junction had 2 bases not matched to a gene; V was cut back by 8 bases and J by 3 bases. Per germline, CDR1 ENHRY and CDR2 SYGVKD. Individual cDNA molecules had unique molecular identifiers attached to them by the library. TCRdb fed the RACE reads into MiXCR, producing one record per CDR3 protein. This table has 200,000 to 300,000 distinct CDR3 sequences, about 8.6% appearing once.

The TCR sequence derives from a woman between 40 and 55 years old with alopecia areata. Some clones in this sample may be carry-over from other donors' samples. The V call is TRBV10-3, the J call TRBJ2-3; 7 bases are a match to TRBD2. Source: whole blood, taken in connection with sensitization to the hapten diphenylcyclopropenone (DPC). CDR3 sequence reads: CAISRETDTQYF. As DNA, the CDR3 is TGTGCCATCTCGCGGGAGACAGATACGCAGTATTTT.